This T cell receptor beta chain came from a study of Ad26.COV2.S vaccination and SARS-CoV-2 variants. About the study: Administration of Ad26.COV2.S was intramuscular, either once or twice 56 days apart. General observations from the study: Total T cell responses, in the TCR breadth and depth analyses, may have been underestimated.

Treatment here: 15 to 20 received Ad26.COV2.S at low or high dose, single or two shots; about 5 received placebo; per-sample allocation not given. Sampling occurred on day 63 after the first vaccine or placebo injection. Germline lookup yields CDR1 SGDLS and CDR2 YYNGEE. The CDR3 extends over 14 amino acids. Trimming pared 0 bases from V and 4 bases from J, leaving 10 bases between. Assay used: immunoSEQ multiplex PCR; TCRdb lists only in-frame clones, some missing. The data show around 380,000 clones, approximately 86% seen once. For this clone: Its antigen is not identified.

The source of this sequence is a person between 18 and 65 years old who received the Ad26.COV2.S COVID-19 vaccine or a placebo. V is TRBV9 and J is TRBJ1-2; possible D gene TRBD1, 5 bases. The material was peripheral blood, obtained in a trial of Ad26.COV2.S vaccine versus placebo. CDR3 loop: CASSVVEGPYGYTF. The CDR3 nucleotides are TGTGCCAGCAGCGTAGTGGAGGGACCCTATGGCTACACCTTC. The complete variable domain, with remaining parts taken from reference TRBV9 and TRBJ1-2, reads DSGVTQTPKHLITATGQRVTLRCSPRSGDLSVYWYQQSLDQGLQFLIQYYNGEERAKGNILERFSAQQFPDLHSELNLSSLELGDSALYFCASSVVEGPYGYTFGSGTRLTVV.